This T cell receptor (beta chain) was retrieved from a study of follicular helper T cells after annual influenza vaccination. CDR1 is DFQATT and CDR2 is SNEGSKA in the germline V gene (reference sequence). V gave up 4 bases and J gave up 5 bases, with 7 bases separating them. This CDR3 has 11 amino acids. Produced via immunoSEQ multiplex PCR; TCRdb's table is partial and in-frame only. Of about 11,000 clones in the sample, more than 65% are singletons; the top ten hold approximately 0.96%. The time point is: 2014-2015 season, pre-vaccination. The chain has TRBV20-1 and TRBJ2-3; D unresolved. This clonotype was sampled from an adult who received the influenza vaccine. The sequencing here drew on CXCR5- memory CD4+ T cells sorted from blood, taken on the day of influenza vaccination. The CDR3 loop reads CSAIKKDTQYF. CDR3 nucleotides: TGCAGTGCTATTAAGAAAGATACGCAGTATTTT.